The present T cell receptor (beta chain) was sequenced within a study of regulatory T cells in long-lasting Graves disease. For the study at large: Graves' patients, newly diagnosed, had taken antithyroid drugs under 3 months. Findings of the study overall: Persistent Graves' patients showed less TCR diversity than newly diagnosed patients showed.

This clonotype was found many times. The antigen remains undetermined. Regarding time point: newly diagnosed GD, antithyroid drugs for less than 3 months. RNA isolated from PBMCs was used to make the TCR library. Building the TCR beta libraries relied on iRepertoire HTBI primers, and CDR3 regions underwent Arm-PCR. MiXCR was run by TCRdb on the multiplex PCR reads, yielding one entry per CDR3 protein. Among some 320,000 distinct CDR3 sequences listed, 15% to 20% were seen once. Germline assignment: CDR1 DFQATT and CDR2 SNEGSKA (reference sequence). The CDR3 consists of 14 residues. Trimming took 2 bases from V and 4 from J; bases not matched to a gene: 2.

The V call is TRBV20-1, the J call TRBJ2-5, with 12 bases matching TRBD2. This sample comprised peripheral blood mononuclear cells (PBMCs), obtained at new diagnosis, from a patient treated with antithyroid drugs. The sequence was obtained from a female donor with Graves disease. Here the CDR3 DNA reads TGCAGTGCTAGACTAGCGGGAGGGCGAGAGACCCAGTACTTC. Translating gives CSARLAGGRETQYF.